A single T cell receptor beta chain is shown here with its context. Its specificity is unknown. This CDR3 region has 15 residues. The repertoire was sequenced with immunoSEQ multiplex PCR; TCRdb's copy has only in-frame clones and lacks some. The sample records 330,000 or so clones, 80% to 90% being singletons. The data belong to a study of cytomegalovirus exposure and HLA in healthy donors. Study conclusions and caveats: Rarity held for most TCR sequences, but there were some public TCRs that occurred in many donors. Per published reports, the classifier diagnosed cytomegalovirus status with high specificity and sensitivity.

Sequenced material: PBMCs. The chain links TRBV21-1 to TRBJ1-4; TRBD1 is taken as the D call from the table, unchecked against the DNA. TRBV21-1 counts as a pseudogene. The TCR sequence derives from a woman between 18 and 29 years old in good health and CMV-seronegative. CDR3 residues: CASSTSGAVGEKLFF. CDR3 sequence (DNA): TGTGCCAGCAGCACTTCAGGGGCAGTAGGTGAAAAACTGTTTTTT.